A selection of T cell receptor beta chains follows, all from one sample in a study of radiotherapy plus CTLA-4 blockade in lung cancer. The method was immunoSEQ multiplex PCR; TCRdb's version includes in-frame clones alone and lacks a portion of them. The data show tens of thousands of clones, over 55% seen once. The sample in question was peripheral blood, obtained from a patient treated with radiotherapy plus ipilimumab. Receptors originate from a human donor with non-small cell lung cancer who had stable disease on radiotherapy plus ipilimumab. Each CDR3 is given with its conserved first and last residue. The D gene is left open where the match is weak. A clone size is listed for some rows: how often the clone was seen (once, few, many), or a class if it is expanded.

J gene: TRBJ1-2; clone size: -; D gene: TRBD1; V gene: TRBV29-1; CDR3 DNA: TGCAGCGCGGGACAGGGAACTTCTTATGGCTACACCTTC; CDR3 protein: CSAGQGTSYGYTF
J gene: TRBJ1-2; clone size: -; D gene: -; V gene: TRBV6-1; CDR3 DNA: TGTGCCAGCCGGGGGGAAACGCTCGGCTACACCTTC; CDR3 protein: CASRGETLGYTF
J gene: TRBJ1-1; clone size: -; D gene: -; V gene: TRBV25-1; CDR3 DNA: TGTGCCAGCAGAGCCAACGGTCTTTGGAACACTGAAGCTTTCTTT; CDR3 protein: CASRANGLWNTEAFF
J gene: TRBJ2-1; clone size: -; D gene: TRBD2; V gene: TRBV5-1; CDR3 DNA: TGCGCCAGCAGCCGCGGGACGGGACTAGGGGCCAATGAGCAGTTCTTC; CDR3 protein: CASSRGTGLGANEQFF
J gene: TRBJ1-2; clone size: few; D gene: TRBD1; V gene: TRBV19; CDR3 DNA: TGTGCCAGTAGTCTTAACCGGGACAGCTCTAACTATGGCTACACCTTC; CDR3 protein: CASSLNRDSSNYGYTF
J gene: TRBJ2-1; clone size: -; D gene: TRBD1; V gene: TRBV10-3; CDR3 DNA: TGTGCCATCAGTGAGTCGGGTGACAGGGTGGTAAATGAGCAGTTCTTC; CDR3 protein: CAISESGDRVVNEQFF
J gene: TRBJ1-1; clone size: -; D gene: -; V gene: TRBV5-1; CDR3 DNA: TGCGCCAGCAGCTTGGGGGGCGCGAACACTGAAGCTTTCTTT; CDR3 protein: CASSLGGANTEAFF
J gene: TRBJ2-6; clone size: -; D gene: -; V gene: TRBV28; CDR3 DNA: TGTGCCAGCATTTCAGGGTTCTCTGGGGCCAACGTCCTGACTTTC; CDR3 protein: CASISGFSGANVLTF
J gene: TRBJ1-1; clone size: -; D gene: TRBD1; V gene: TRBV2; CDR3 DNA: TGTGCCAGCAGTACACAGGGGGCGATGGAAGAAGCTTTCTTT; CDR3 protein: CASSTQGAMEEAFF
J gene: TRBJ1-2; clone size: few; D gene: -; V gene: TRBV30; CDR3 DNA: TGTGCCTGGGACAGCTATCTAGCTAACTATGGCTACACCTTC; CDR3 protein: CAWDSYLANYGYTF
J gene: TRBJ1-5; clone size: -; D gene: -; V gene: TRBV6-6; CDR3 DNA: TGTGCCACCTCTAGCGGGGTTTATAGCAATCAGCCCCAGCATTTT; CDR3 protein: CATSSGVYSNQPQHF
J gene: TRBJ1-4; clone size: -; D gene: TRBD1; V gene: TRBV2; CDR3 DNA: TGTGCCAGCAGTCCGACAGGGGGGGGATTTGAAAAACTGTTTTTT; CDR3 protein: CASSPTGGGFEKLFF
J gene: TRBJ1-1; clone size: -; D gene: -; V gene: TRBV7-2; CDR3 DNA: TGTGCCAGCAGCCTAATACAGGCCCTGGGGACTGAAGCTTTCTTT; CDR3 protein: CASSLIQALGTEAFF